This T cell receptor beta chain was documented in a study of response to subunit inactivated influenza vaccine (dated by TCRdb to between 2017 and 2018). Context from the whole study: To follow how T cells responded to a trivalent subunit inactivated influenza vaccine, the researchers relied on deep quantitative profiling of the T cell receptor repertoire. The research as a whole found: According to the authors, only a limited number of new T cells may be recruited by each seasonal influenza vaccination.

The library was prepared using RT-PCR. Data came from an Illumina HiSeq 2500. TCRdb passed the public sequencing reads through fastp at Q25 and MiXCR, retaining productive beta sequences. Rows merge per CDR3 protein into single entries with the most common DNA and genes. The sample table shows roughly 700,000 distinct CDR3 sequences, and around 14% are seen once. Jointly, the top ten make up around 10% of the sample. The CDR3 starts with the cysteine, ends with the phenylalanine, and has 13 residues. Only the CDR3 DNA is retained, 39 bases long and in frame from the first base. CDR1 and CDR2, per the germline V gene (reference sequence), are SEHNR and FQNEAQ. A word on this clonotype: It has no known antigen specificity. Germline is not matched at one junction end, which may reflect a read error.

This TCR came from a man aged 50-60 years who received an inactivated influenza vaccine. Donor details come from another sample of the same person, matched by shared clones. The source material was PBMCs from blood, sampled 11 to 12 days after vaccination. The V gene is TRBV7-9 and the J gene is TRBJ2-3, with a tentative D gene TRBD2 over 5 matching bases. The CDR3 region has the sequence CAISPGVTDTQYF. The DNA is as follows: TGTGCCATCAGCCCCGGGGTCACAGATACGCAGTATTTT.